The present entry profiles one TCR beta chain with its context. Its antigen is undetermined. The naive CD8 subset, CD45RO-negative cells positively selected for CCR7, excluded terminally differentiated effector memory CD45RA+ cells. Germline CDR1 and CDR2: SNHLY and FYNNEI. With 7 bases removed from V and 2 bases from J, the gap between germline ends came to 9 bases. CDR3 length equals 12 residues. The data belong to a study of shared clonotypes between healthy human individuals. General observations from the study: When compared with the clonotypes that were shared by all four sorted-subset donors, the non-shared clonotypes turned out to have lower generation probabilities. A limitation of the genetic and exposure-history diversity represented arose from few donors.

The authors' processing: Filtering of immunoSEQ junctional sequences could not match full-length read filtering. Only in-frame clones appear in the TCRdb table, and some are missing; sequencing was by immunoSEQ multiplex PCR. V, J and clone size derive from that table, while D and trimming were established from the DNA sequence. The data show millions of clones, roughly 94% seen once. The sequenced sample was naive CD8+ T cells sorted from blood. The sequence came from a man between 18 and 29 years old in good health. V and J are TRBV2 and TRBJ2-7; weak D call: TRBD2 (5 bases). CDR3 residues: CASKLVTYEQYF. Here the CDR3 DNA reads TGTGCCAGCAAACTAGTCACCTACGAGCAGTACTTC.